A selection of T cell receptor beta chains follows, all from one sample in a study of OX40 agonist ivuxolimab in advanced cancers. Using immunoSEQ multiplex PCR, the repertoire was profiled, and TCRdb retains in-frame clones only, with some absent. The table lists tens of thousands of clones, approximately 90% of them singletons. The source material was CD4+ or CD8+ T cells sorted from blood, sampled in a trial of the OX40 agonist ivuxolimab. The receptor set was obtained from an adult with an advanced solid tumor such as melanoma, head and neck, liver or kidney cancer. CDR3s include the opening cysteine and the closing phenylalanine or tryptophan. The order of the fields is clone size, D gene, V gene, J gene, CDR3 protein. The D gene is left open where the match is weak. Some rows have no size entry. The others give once, few or many, or a class for an expanded clone.

clone_size: NA; d_call: NA; v_call: TRBV27; j_call: TRBJ1-2; cdr3_aa: CASSNGGFYGYTF
clone_size: NA; d_call: TRBD2; v_call: TRBV4-1; j_call: TRBJ2-5; cdr3_aa: CASSLSGTSGRASYETQYF
clone_size: NA; d_call: NA; v_call: TRBV7-2; j_call: TRBJ2-1; cdr3_aa: CASSFVAPAGEQFF
clone_size: NA; d_call: NA; v_call: TRBV28; j_call: TRBJ2-7; cdr3_aa: CASFGGGQFYEQYF
clone_size: NA; d_call: NA; v_call: TRBV27; j_call: TRBJ2-1; cdr3_aa: CASSSLNYNEQFF
clone_size: once; d_call: NA; v_call: TRBV27; j_call: TRBJ2-2; cdr3_aa: CASSMNTGELFF
clone_size: once; d_call: NA; v_call: TRBV6-5; j_call: TRBJ1-2; cdr3_aa: CASSYSLQGYGYTF
clone_size: NA; d_call: NA; v_call: TRBV27; j_call: TRBJ2-7; cdr3_aa: CASSLGFSYEQYF
clone_size: NA; d_call: NA; v_call: TRBV27; j_call: TRBJ2-7; cdr3_aa: CASSPQSDYEQYF
clone_size: NA; d_call: TRBD2; v_call: TRBV4-3; j_call: TRBJ2-1; cdr3_aa: CASSQGTSGYNEQFF
clone_size: NA; d_call: TRBD2; v_call: TRBV28; j_call: TRBJ2-7; cdr3_aa: CASTEGTSRYSYEQYF
clone_size: NA; d_call: TRBD2; v_call: TRBV15; j_call: TRBJ2-1; cdr3_aa: CATSGSSGGGRNEQFF
clone_size: NA; d_call: NA; v_call: TRBV10-3; j_call: TRBJ2-7; cdr3_aa: CAISSPVGNRSSYEQYF
clone_size: NA; d_call: TRBD1; v_call: TRBV27; j_call: TRBJ2-1; cdr3_aa: CASSVGTGGLNEQFF
clone_size: NA; d_call: NA; v_call: TRBV4-1; j_call: TRBJ1-6; cdr3_aa: CASSQVSGPRQTLHF
clone_size: NA; d_call: NA; v_call: TRBV2; j_call: TRBJ1-2; cdr3_aa: CANSLGIMGGYTF
clone_size: NA; d_call: NA; v_call: TRBV28; j_call: TRBJ1-4; cdr3_aa: CASSDRDYYEKLFF
clone_size: NA; d_call: NA; v_call: TRBV7-2; j_call: TRBJ2-3; cdr3_aa: CASSLLGGTDTQYF
clone_size: NA; d_call: TRBD1; v_call: TRBV28; j_call: TRBJ2-1; cdr3_aa: CASSLGTGSYNEQFF
clone_size: NA; d_call: NA; v_call: TRBV11-2; j_call: TRBJ2-7; cdr3_aa: CASSPGYYEQYF
clone_size: NA; d_call: NA; v_call: TRBV18; j_call: TRBJ1-2; cdr3_aa: CASFEAQILPNYGYTF
clone_size: NA; d_call: TRBD2; v_call: TRBV28; j_call: TRBJ2-1; cdr3_aa: CASSVQTSGRAGEQFF
clone_size: NA; d_call: NA; v_call: TRBV18; j_call: TRBJ1-3; cdr3_aa: CASSPPGTRSGNTIYF
clone_size: NA; d_call: NA; v_call: TRBV28; j_call: TRBJ2-1; cdr3_aa: CASSPRGLGDEQFF
clone_size: NA; d_call: NA; v_call: TRBV5-1; j_call: TRBJ2-7; cdr3_aa: CASQGGEEGYEQYF
clone_size: NA; d_call: TRBD1; v_call: TRBV7-8; j_call: TRBJ2-1; cdr3_aa: CASSPNRGREEFF
clone_size: NA; d_call: NA; v_call: TRBV5-6; j_call: TRBJ1-1; cdr3_aa: CASSLVYSEDTEAFF
clone_size: NA; d_call: NA; v_call: TRBV4-2; j_call: TRBJ2-1; cdr3_aa: CASSQGSGRTMDEQFF
clone_size: NA; d_call: NA; v_call: TRBV4-3; j_call: TRBJ1-1; cdr3_aa: CASSQGPEKNTEAFF
clone_size: once; d_call: TRBD1; v_call: TRBV18; j_call: TRBJ1-3; cdr3_aa: CASSPGQYSGNTIYF
clone_size: NA; d_call: TRBD1; v_call: TRBV6-5; j_call: TRBJ2-1; cdr3_aa: CASSYFPGQVDNEQFF
clone_size: NA; d_call: NA; v_call: TRBV19; j_call: TRBJ2-7; cdr3_aa: CATEGGDEQYF
clone_size: NA; d_call: NA; v_call: TRBV11-2; j_call: TRBJ1-2; cdr3_aa: CASSLVSHGYTF
clone_size: once; d_call: TRBD1; v_call: TRBV27; j_call: TRBJ1-5; cdr3_aa: CASSSRQGTQPQHF
clone_size: NA; d_call: TRBD2; v_call: TRBV13; j_call: TRBJ2-3; cdr3_aa: CASSLGGAGGLTDTQYF
clone_size: NA; d_call: NA; v_call: TRBV28; j_call: TRBJ2-4; cdr3_aa: CASSAGGPKNIQYF
clone_size: NA; d_call: NA; v_call: TRBV5-1; j_call: TRBJ2-7; cdr3_aa: CASSLAGGDPYEQYF
clone_size: NA; d_call: TRBD1; v_call: TRBV4-3; j_call: TRBJ1-1; cdr3_aa: CASSQTGGNTEAFF
clone_size: NA; d_call: NA; v_call: TRBV21-1; j_call: TRBJ1-4; cdr3_aa: CASPGGQGATNEKLFF
clone_size: NA; d_call: TRBD2; v_call: TRBV15; j_call: TRBJ2-2; cdr3_aa: CATSGGTSGSKGGELFF
clone_size: few; d_call: TRBD2; v_call: TRBV4-1; j_call: TRBJ2-2; cdr3_aa: CASSQDGVQKRESNTGELFF
clone_size: NA; d_call: NA; v_call: TRBV27; j_call: TRBJ2-7; cdr3_aa: CASSPTGTLYEQYF
clone_size: NA; d_call: NA; v_call: TRBV7-6; j_call: TRBJ2-7; cdr3_aa: CASSSRRESDEQYF
clone_size: NA; d_call: NA; v_call: TRBV4-3; j_call: TRBJ2-1; cdr3_aa: CASQIDSSSYNEQFF
clone_size: once; d_call: NA; v_call: TRBV19; j_call: TRBJ2-3; cdr3_aa: CASSLGFPPDTQYF
clone_size: NA; d_call: NA; v_call: TRBV4-3; j_call: TRBJ2-1; cdr3_aa: CASSQEGAASSYNEQFF
clone_size: NA; d_call: NA; v_call: TRBV9; j_call: TRBJ2-5; cdr3_aa: CASSVVDGPETQYF
clone_size: few; d_call: TRBD1; v_call: TRBV5-6; j_call: TRBJ2-7; cdr3_aa: CASSIGQGAYEQYF
clone_size: NA; d_call: NA; v_call: TRBV27; j_call: TRBJ1-3; cdr3_aa: CASSSGDDTIYF
clone_size: NA; d_call: TRBD2; v_call: TRBV5-6; j_call: TRBJ2-1; cdr3_aa: CASSFSGALGNEQFF
clone_size: once; d_call: NA; v_call: TRBV27; j_call: TRBJ2-2; cdr3_aa: CASTSVGSAGELFF
clone_size: NA; d_call: TRBD1; v_call: TRBV9; j_call: TRBJ2-1; cdr3_aa: CASSVAGTGGSNEQFF
clone_size: once; d_call: NA; v_call: TRBV11-2; j_call: TRBJ1-1; cdr3_aa: CASSLPLMNTEAFF
clone_size: few; d_call: NA; v_call: TRBV4-3; j_call: TRBJ1-2; cdr3_aa: CASSQDRAGARHYGYTF
clone_size: NA; d_call: NA; v_call: TRBV28; j_call: TRBJ2-3; cdr3_aa: CASSTIVDRKSTDTQYF